Listed below are T cell receptor beta chains from one sample, sequenced in a study of T cells in Graves' hyperthyroidism and ophthalmopathy. In TCRdb, the multiplex PCR reads were re-called with MiXCR into one record per CDR3 protein. The sample holds about 640,000 distinct CDR3 sequences, less than 25% seen once. What was sequenced was blood. All receptors come from a man aged 25 to 40 with Graves' ophthalmopathy. Each CDR3 is given with its conserved first and last residue. Fields, in order: D gene, clone size, J gene, V gene, CDR3 length, CDR3 DNA, CDR3 protein. D genes are given only for firm matches. Clone size is shown for a subset of rows, as once, few, many or a class of expanded clone.

>NA|many|TRBJ2-5|TRBV11-2|15
TGTGCCAGCCCCGTCGGACAGCGCCTACAAGAGACCCAGTACTTC
CASPVGQRLQETQYF
>NA|NA|TRBJ2-7|TRBV28|14
TGTGCCAGCAGTTTATGGCCGGACACCTACGAGCAGTACTTC
CASSLWPDTYEQYF
>NA|many|TRBJ1-2|TRBV27|13
TGTGCCACCCAATACCGGGGGCAATATGGCTACACCTTC
CATQYRGQYGYTF
>NA|many|TRBJ1-4|TRBV18|14
TGTGCCAGCTCACCAAGACCAACTAATGAAAAACTGTTTTTT
CASSPRPTNEKLFF
>NA|few|TRBJ2-7|TRBV3-1|16
TGTGCCAGCAGCCAAGATCGTGACGGGAAGTCCTACGAGCAGTACTTC
CASSQDRDGKSYEQYF
>TRBD1|few|TRBJ1-5|TRBV3-1|14
TGTGCCAGCAGCCAGACAGGGCTCGATCAGCCCCAGCATTTT
CASSQTGLDQPQHF
>NA|few|TRBJ1-6|TRBV6-5|17
TGTGCCAGCAGTTACACTCTTCCAGAGGCCTATAATTCACCCCTCCACTTT
CASSYTLPEAYNSPLHF
>TRBD2|NA|TRBJ2-3|TRBV20-1|15
TGCAGTGCTAGTGGGGCTAGCGGGAGCCCAGATACGCAGTATTTT
CSASGASGSPDTQYF
>TRBD2|many|TRBJ2-1|TRBV28|14
TGTGCCAGCAGAGCTAGCGGGATATACAATGAGCAGTTCTTC
CASRASGIYNEQFF
>NA|NA|TRBJ1-1|TRBV10-3|13
TGTGCCATCAGTCCGGACAGCAACACTGAAGCTTTCTTT
CAISPDSNTEAFF
>NA|NA|TRBJ1-5|TRBV19|16
TGTGCCAGTAGTTGGGCGGGTGGAGGGGCAGGTCAGCCCCAGCATTTT
CASSWAGGGAGQPQHF
>NA|few|TRBJ2-1|TRBV7-9|16
TGTGCCAGCAGTAGGGCCGGGGTCCCCGGAGTGGGTGAGCAGTTCTTC
CASSRAGVPGVGEQFF
>TRBD2|NA|TRBJ2-1|TRBV29-1|15
TGCAGCGCCAGGGGCGGGAGGGTGGCCTACAATGAGCAGTTCTTC
CSARGGRVAYNEQFF
>NA|NA|TRBJ2-2|TRBV7-8|17
TGTGCCAGCAGCTTAGCGACGGGGGGCGCGTTCGTCGGGGAGCTGTTTTTT
CASSLATGGAFVGELFF
>TRBD2|NA|TRBJ2-2|TRBV19|14
TGTGCCAGTAAGGGTCGGGAGGGCACCGGGGAGCTGTTTTTT
CASKGREGTGELFF
>NA|many|TRBJ2-7|TRBV28|13
TGTGCCAGCATGGGCAGCTCCGGAGACGAGCAGTACTTC
CASMGSSGDEQYF
>TRBD2|NA|TRBJ2-3|TRBV20-1|15
TGCAGTGCTAGAGACCGACTAGCGGGAGTGGATACGCAGTATTTT
CSARDRLAGVDTQYF
>NA|few|TRBJ2-1|TRBV18|14
TGTGCCAGCTCACCAGGGAACGACTTCAATGAGCAGTTCTTC
CASSPGNDFNEQFF
>NA|few|TRBJ2-4|TRBV7-9|14
TGTGCCAGCAGCTCCCGCGGGGCTCAAAACATTCAGTACTTC
CASSSRGAQNIQYF
>NA|NA|TRBJ2-1|TRBV29-1|10
TGCAGCGTTGAAGCTCAGGAGCAGTTCTTC
CSVEAQEQFF
>NA|NA|TRBJ1-5|TRBV7-9|14
TGTGCCAGCAGCTTAGCTGGGGCGCGTCAGCCCCAGCATTTT
CASSLAGARQPQHF
>TRBD1|NA|TRBJ2-3|TRBV2|18
TGTGCCAGCAGTGATGGGGACAGGGGGCTTACGGACACAGATACGCAGTATTTT
CASSDGDRGLTDTDTQYF
>NA|few|TRBJ2-5|TRBV20-1|14
TGCAGTGCTTCTAGTGAATTGTACCAAGAGACCCAGTACTTC
CSASSELYQETQYF
>NA|NA|TRBJ2-1|TRBV25-1|12
TGTGCCAGCGCCTTGGCAAACAATGAGCAGTTCTTC
CASALANNEQFF
>TRBD1|few|TRBJ1-6|TRBV28|13
TGTGCCAGCAGTTCCGGGACAGGGGGAACCCTCCACTTT
CASSSGTGGTLHF
>NA|few|TRBJ2-7|TRBV29-1|13
TGCAGCGTTGTGGGCAGGGAATCCTACGAGCAGTACTTC
CSVVGRESYEQYF
>NA|few|TRBJ1-5|TRBV12-3/TRBV12-4|16
TGTGCCAGCAGTTTCGGTGTTTCGGGGGGCAATCAGCCCCAGCATTTT
CASSFGVSGGNQPQHF
>NA|few|TRBJ2-2|TRBV19|17
TGTGCCAGTAGTATAGATACCGGGCGGGTGGACACCGGGGAGCTGTTTTTT
CASSIDTGRVDTGELFF
>NA|NA|TRBJ2-1|TRBV5-1|17
TGCGCCAGCAGCTTGGAACCCGGACACAGCTCCTACAATGAGCAGTTCTTC
CASSLEPGHSSYNEQFF
>TRBD2|NA|TRBJ2-2|TRBV3-1|16
TGTGCCAGCAGCCCGGGACTAGCGGGAGAGAACGGGGAGCTGTTTTTT
CASSPGLAGENGELFF
>NA|NA|TRBJ1-5|TRBV4-2|16
TGTGCCAGCAGCCAAGATGCCGTGGGGGGCAATCAGCCCCAGCATTTT
CASSQDAVGGNQPQHF
>TRBD1|NA|TRBJ2-7|TRBV14|15
TGTGCCAGCGGGGGTCCGGGACAGGGGCCCTACGAGCAGTACTTC
CASGGPGQGPYEQYF
>TRBD1|NA|TRBJ1-5|TRBV5-1|16
TGCGCCAGCAGCTTGGGGATACAGGGGGGCGGTCAGCCCCAGCATTTT
CASSLGIQGGGQPQHF
>NA|many|TRBJ2-1|TRBV7-8|15
TGTGCCAGCAGCTTTCAGGGGAGCTCCTACAATGAGCAGTTCTTC
CASSFQGSSYNEQFF
>NA|few|TRBJ1-1|TRBV20-1|16
TGCAGTGCTAGAGATAGTAGTGCGCGGGGGTTGACTGAAGCTTTCTTT
CSARDSSARGLTEAFF
>NA|NA|TRBJ2-5|TRBV7-9|15
TGTGCCAGCAGCTTAGCAATTTGGGGGCGAGAGACCCAGTACTTC
CASSLAIWGRETQYF
>NA|many|TRBJ1-3|TRBV7-2|15
TGTGCCAGCAGCTTATACGGGACGGACGGAAACACCATATATTTT
CASSLYGTDGNTIYF
>NA|NA|TRBJ2-7|TRBV6-1|14
TGTGCCAGCAGAGCAGGACGGAGCTCCTACGAGCAGTACTTC
CASRAGRSSYEQYF
>TRBD2|few|TRBJ2-1|TRBV9|17
TGTGCCAGCAGCCCCACTAGCGGCCCGAGCTCCTACAATGAGCAGTTCTTC
CASSPTSGPSSYNEQFF
>TRBD1|many|TRBJ2-7|TRBV28|14
TGTGCCAGCGAACCGGGACAGGGAGACTACGAGCAGTACTTC
CASEPGQGDYEQYF
>NA|NA|TRBJ2-3|TRBV14|15
TGTGCCAGCAGCCAAGATGAGGTTGCGGGATATACGCAGTATTTT
CASSQDEVAGYTQYF